This T cell receptor (beta chain) was recorded in a study of T cell repertoires in cytomegalovirus infection. Across the whole study: Public TCR beta signature analysis indicated the presence of both CMV infection and matching HLA type. Study-wide points: Totalled public TCR beta family frequency picked out people who carried CMV plus the relevant HLA. CMV-specific HLA-C-restricted TCR beta clonotypes dominated the ex vivo response.

In the case of this clonotype: Antigen: not known.

MiXCR was run by TCRdb on the reads, yielding one entry per CDR3 protein. The sample includes 55,000 to 70,000 distinct CDR3 sequences, roughly 34% of them seen just once. This CDR3 spans 14 amino acids. V shed 2 bases and J shed 2 bases, with 10 bases lying between them. The germline V gene has CDR1 MNHNY and CDR2 SVGAGI (reference sequence). The chain carries TRBV6-6 and TRBJ2-7; perhaps TRBD1 as D (6 bases). The receptor comes from a human donor in good health (CMV status not recorded). Some clones in this sample may be carry-over from other donors' samples. Sequenced sample: PBMCs, sequenced either directly or after in vitro stimulation (not recorded which). CDR3 sequence: CASSYLSGAYEQYF. CDR3 bases: TGTGCCAGCAGTTACCTTTCAGGGGCCTACGAGCAGTACTTC.